This TCR beta chain stems from a study of T-cell reconstitution after alpha-beta-depleted transplantation in children. Whole-study findings and limits: Newly produced T cells mostly accounted for T-cell counts and diversity one year post-transplant.

Library preparation (for TCRbeta) was performed with unique molecular identifiers. Each CDR3 protein is one row after TCRdb ran MiXCR on the PCR reads. The sample records around 500,000 distinct CDR3 sequences, around 23% being singletons. There are a few counts of this clonotype. Its target is unknown. This CDR3 region has 14 residues. In germline, CDR1 is SQVTM, CDR2 ANQGSEA. The V gene lost 1 base and the J gene lost 1 base, with 7 bases spanning the gap. The specimen comprised PBMCs, mostly from graft donor cells, sampled 360 days after TCRalphabeta/CD19-depleted stem cell transplant. The V call is TRBV29-1, the J call TRBJ2-2; D assignment may be TRBD1 or TRBD2 (5 bases each). This TCR came from a boy younger than two who had a stem cell transplant for acute myeloid leukemia, so the T cells may come from the graft donor. The chain's CDR3 is CSVEGDGNTGELFF. CDR3 sequence (DNA): TGCAGCGTTGAAGGGGACGGGAACACCGGGGAGCTGTTTTTT.